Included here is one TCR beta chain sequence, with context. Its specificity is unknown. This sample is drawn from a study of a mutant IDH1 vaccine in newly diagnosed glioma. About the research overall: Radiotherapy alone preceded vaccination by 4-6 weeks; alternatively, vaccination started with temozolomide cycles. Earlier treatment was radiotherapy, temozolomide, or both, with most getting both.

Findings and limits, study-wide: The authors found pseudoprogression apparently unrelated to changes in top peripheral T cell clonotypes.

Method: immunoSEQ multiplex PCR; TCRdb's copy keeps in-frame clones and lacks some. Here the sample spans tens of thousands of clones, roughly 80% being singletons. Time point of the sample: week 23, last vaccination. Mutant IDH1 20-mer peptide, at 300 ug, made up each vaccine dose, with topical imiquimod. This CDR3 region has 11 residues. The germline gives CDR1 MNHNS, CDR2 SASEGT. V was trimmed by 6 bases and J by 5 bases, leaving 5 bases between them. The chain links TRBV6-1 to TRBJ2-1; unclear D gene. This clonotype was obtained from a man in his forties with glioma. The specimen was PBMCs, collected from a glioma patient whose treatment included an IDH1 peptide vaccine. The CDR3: CASRVDNEQFF. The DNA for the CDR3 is TGTGCCAGCAGGGTCGACAATGAGCAGTTCTTC.